Reported below is one T cell receptor beta chain. Its antigen remains unidentified. These data are taken from a study of cytomegalovirus exposure and HLA in healthy donors. Nominally healthy donors were sampled, though unrecorded immune exposures were likely. PCR involved 60 Vbeta and 13 Jbeta primers. Clones were read by immunoSEQ multiplex PCR, and TCRdb kept only the in-frame ones, dropping some. The table includes some 200,000 clones, about three quarters detected once. Germline lookup yields CDR1 SGHNT and CDR2 YENEEA. The CDR3 is 15 residues long. Study conclusions and caveats: Analyses of presence/absence relied on an assumption of roughly uniform sequencing depth across donors.

Sequencing input: PBMCs. V is TRBV11-3 and J is TRBJ2-5; 12 bases align to TRBD2. With the DNA end fitting TRBJ2-7 better, the J assignment may be wrong. The source of this sequence is a man aged 18 to 29 in good health and CMV-seronegative. CDR3 sequence reads: CASRLTSGGTYEQYF. Written as DNA, the CDR3 is TGTGCCAGCAGACTTACTAGCGGGGGGACCTACGAGCAGTACTTC.